A single T cell receptor beta chain is shown here with its context. This sample is drawn from a study of beta chain features in type 1 diabetes. Expressed TCRB transcripts were sequenced, since all the RNA that had been isolated was reverse transcribed. Sequencing was performed with immunoSEQ multiplex PCR; in TCRdb, only in-frame clones are kept and a portion is missing. The sample lists 250,000 to 300,000 clones; about 8% were seen once. The CDR3 covers 12 residues. Germline CDR1 is SQVTM and CDR2 is ANQGSEA. Losses at the gene ends were 7 bases for V and 7 bases for J; bases not matched to a gene: 5.

The sample comprised central memory CD4+ T cells from blood. The TCR was taken from a woman aged 18-35 years in good health. V and J are TRBV29-1 and TRBJ1-2, with 11 bases fitting TRBD1. The CDR3 bases are TGCAGCGCAGGGACAGGGGGTCTTGGCTACACCTTC. Residues: CSAGTGGLGYTF.